This TCR beta chain was recorded in a study of metastatic and nonmetastatic thyroid tumors. Study-level information: Comparison of repertoires was carried out across blood and tumor or nodule tissue from malignant and benign thyroid patients. The study, taken as a whole, reports: Patients with malignant thyroid tumors reportedly had significantly higher TCR beta diversity than those with benign nodules, in blood and tumor.

In germline, CDR1 is LNHDA, CDR2 SQIVND (reference sequence). CDR3 length: 15 residues. V gave up 3 bases and J gave up 14 bases, with 24 bases separating them. This clone was recorded at least ten times. What it binds is not known. This specimen includes other DNA sequences encoding the same CDR3. As handled by the study authors: The study's classifier, a distant-metastasis tool for papillary thyroid cancer, was built using CDR3 differences across clinicopathological groups. TCRdb reassembled clones from the PCR reads with MiXCR. It is TCRdb's table, rather than the study itself, that gives the V and J calls and clone size. Seen here are approximately 58,000 clones, 20% observed once, and the top ten hold more than 3.5%. There were no patients who had received any treatment before thyroid surgery.

This chain joins TRBV19 and TRBJ2-3; tentatively, D is TRBD1 or TRBD2 (5 bases each). Sequencing was carried out using blood. The receptor was derived from a female donor with papillary thyroid cancer or a benign thyroid nodule (not recorded which). Some clones in this sample may be carry-over from other donors' samples. CDR3 residues: CASSIDRTPPRAAYF. The DNA of the CDR3 is TGTGCCAGTAGTATTGATAGGACTCCTCCCAGGGCGGCGTATTTT.